One and the same sample provided the 8 T cell receptor beta chains below, sequenced in a study of blood T cell repertoires in COVID-19. Measured with immunoSEQ multiplex PCR; TCRdb has only the in-frame clones, and not every one. Among around 460,000 clones, 70% to 90% were seen once, and the ten largest hold 0.8% to 1%. Material for sequencing was peripheral blood. Source of these receptors: a man aged 18 to 30 with COVID-19, enrolled during active disease.

The chain uses TRBV7-9 and TRBJ2-5, with a possible D match to TRBD1 (6 bases). The CDR3 sequence is 13 residues long. Germline V gives CDR1 SEHNR, CDR2 FQNEAQ (reference sequence). Trimming shortened V by 6 bases and J by 1 base, and 9 bases separated the two germline ends. As DNA, the CDR3 is TGTGCCAGCAGGGACAGTCTCCAAGAGACCCAGTACTTC. Translated: CASRDSLQETQYF.

As to this clone: Other DNA sequences in this specimen translate into the identical CDR3. This chain joins TRBV7-3 and TRBJ2-1, with 9 bases identical to TRBD1. CDR1 and CDR2 (germline): SGHTA, FQGTGA. The trim removed 6 bases at V and 6 bases at J, leaving 3 bases unmatched. The CDR3 totals 13 residues. The CDR3 loop is CASSLGQGNEQFF. The CDR3 DNA sequence: TGTGCCAGCAGTCTGGGACAGGGCAATGAGCAGTTCTTC.

The chain combines TRBV19 with TRBJ1-1; the match to TRBD1 covers 7 bases. The junction had 2 bases not matched to a gene; V was cut back by 4 bases and J by 0 bases. There are 14 residues in the CDR3. The germline gives CDR1 LNHDA, CDR2 SQIVND (reference sequence). The CDR3 nucleotides read TGTGCCAGTAGTAGAACAGGGGTGAACACTGAAGCTTTCTTT. It yields the protein CASSRTGVNTEAFF. Variable domain in full (rest from reference TRBV19 and TRBJ1-1): DGGITQSPKYLFRKEGQNVTLSCEQNLNHDAMYWYRQDPGQGLRLIYYSQIVNDFQKGDIAEGYSVSREKKESFPLTVTSAQKNPTAFYLCASSRTGVNTEAFFGQGTRLTVV.

This chain connects TRBV27 to TRBJ2-7; 8 positions match TRBD1. Trimming at V came to 0 bases and at J to 11 bases, leaving 6 bases not matched to a gene. Germline V lookup: CDR1 MNHEY, CDR2 SMNVEV (reference sequence). The CDR3 runs to 13 residues. CDR3 protein: CASSLSRTGREYF. Here the CDR3 DNA reads TGTGCCAGCAGTTTATCCCGGACAGGGCGTGAGTACTTC.

This chain links TRBV3-1 (or the pseudogene TRBV3-2) with TRBJ1-6; D possibly corresponds to TRBD1 (5 bases). CDR3 length equals 14 residues. Trimming took 1 base from V and 10 from J, leaving 11 bases between them. CDR1 and CDR2 from the germline V gene are LGHDT and YNNKEL (reference sequence). The CDR3 sequence: CASSQGTLGSPLHF. In DNA, the CDR3 is TGTGCCAGCAGCCAAGGGACACTGGGGTCACCCCTCCACTTT.

The CDR3 loop reads CSVPLGQPPNEKLFF. For the CDR3, the DNA is TGCAGCGTTCCCCTGGGACAGCCACCTAATGAAAAACTGTTTTTT. J is TRBJ1-4 and V is TRBV29-1; 7 bases are shared with TRBD1. V was clipped by 5 bases and J by 3 bases; unmatched bases: 9. From germline, CDR1 is SQVTM and CDR2 ANQGSEA. This CDR3 has 15 residues.

This chain links TRBV30 with TRBJ2-5, with D possibly TRBD2 on 6 matching bases. CDR3 length: 13 residues. Germline lookup yields CDR1 GTSNPN and CDR2 SVGIG (reference sequence). Trimming stripped 2 bases from V and 5 bases from J, with 12 bases between. The CDR3 here is CAWSRGGPETQYF. The CDR3 bases are TGTGCCTGGAGTAGAGGAGGGCCGGAGACCCAGTACTTC.

The chain carries TRBV12-3 or TRBV12-4 and TRBJ1-1; perhaps TRBD1 as D (5 bases). The CDR3 is 13 amino acids. V shed 4 bases and J shed 2 bases, with 8 bases lying between them. Here the CDR3 reads CASSSGPNTEAFF. CDR3 nucleotides: TGTGCCAGCAGTTCAGGGCCCAACACTGAAGCTTTCTTT.